The rows below give T cell receptor beta chains drawn from one sample of a study of blood T cell repertoires in COVID-19. Sequencing was performed with immunoSEQ multiplex PCR; in TCRdb, only in-frame clones are kept and a portion is missing. The data contain some 180,000 clones, roughly 82% of them singletons. The sample taken for sequencing was PBMCs or T cells enriched from blood (not recorded which). Source of these receptors: a woman aged 60 to 75 with acute COVID-19. Each CDR3 is given with its conserved first and last residue. A D gene is named only where the DNA matches it firmly. Clone sizes are given selectively: once, few, many, or a class where the clone is expanded.

d_gene	abundance	v_gene	j_gene	CDR3nt	CDR3aa
NA	few	TRBV10-3	TRBJ2-3	TGTGCCATCAGTAGACAGGGAGGTGGGACAGATACGCAGTATTTT	CAISRQGGGTDTQYF
NA	once	TRBV5-4	TRBJ2-2	TGTGCCAGCAGCTTGCACAGGCGAGACGGGGAGCTGTTTTTT	CASSLHRRDGELFF
NA	NA	TRBV5-8	TRBJ1-5	TGTGCCAGCAGCTTCTCCGTCAATCAGCCCCAGCATTTT	CASSFSVNQPQHF
NA	NA	TRBV30	TRBJ1-6	TGTGCCTGGAGACAGGACCCACTGCGAATTCATAATTCACCCCTCCACTTT	CAWRQDPLRIHNSPLHF
TRBD1	NA	TRBV28	TRBJ2-1	TGTGCCAGCAGTATAGGGACAGGGAGCAATGAGCAGTTCTTC	CASSIGTGSNEQFF
NA	NA	TRBV6-2/TRBV6-3	TRBJ1-1	TGTGCCAGCAGTTATATAGGGGAGGGAACTGAAGCTTTCTTT	CASSYIGEGTEAFF
NA	NA	TRBV29-1	TRBJ1-2	TGCAGCGTGACACAAGCTAACTATGGCTACACCTTC	CSVTQANYGYTF
NA	few	TRBV19	TRBJ1-1	TGTGCCAGTAGTATGGGAGGTGCACCCCACACTGAAGCTTTCTTT	CASSMGGAPHTEAFF
TRBD1	NA	TRBV19	TRBJ1-6	TGTGCCAGTACCCGGGGTTCGACAGGGGATTCACCCCTCCACTTT	CASTRGSTGDSPLHF
NA	NA	TRBV19	TRBJ1-2	TGCGCCACAGGGAGGGGTGGCTACACCTTC	CATGRGGYTF
TRBD1	NA	TRBV4-1	TRBJ2-2	TGCGCCAGCAGAAGAACAGGGGGCGGGACCGGGGAGCTGTTTTTT	CASRRTGGGTGELFF
NA	NA	TRBV18	TRBJ1-5	TGTGCCAGCTCTCTCCTCGGGGACAATCAGCCCCAGCATTTT	CASSLLGDNQPQHF
NA	NA	TRBV19	TRBJ2-5	TGTGCCAGTAGTAGTCGGGGGGCGCGAGAGACCCAGTACTTC	CASSSRGARETQYF
NA	few	TRBV7-9	TRBJ1-2	TGTGCCAGCAGCCTGACTGAATTCTATGGCTACACCTTC	CASSLTEFYGYTF
TRBD2	NA	TRBV5-3	TRBJ2-3	TGTGCCAGAAGCTTGGCTGGGAGGGAGAAGGATACGCAGTATTTT	CARSLAGREKDTQYF
NA	NA	TRBV5-6	TRBJ1-5	TGTGCCAGCAGCTCGGGGGGGCCTCCTGTGGGGCCCCAGCATTTT	CASSSGGPPVGPQHF
TRBD1	once	TRBV18	TRBJ2-7	TGTGCCAGCTCATCGGACAGGGTCGAGCAGTACTTC	CASSSDRVEQYF
TRBD1	NA	TRBV19	TRBJ1-5	TGTGCCAGTAGCACTCGACAGGGGCGAAATCAGCCCCAGCATTTT	CASSTRQGRNQPQHF
TRBD2	NA	TRBV30	TRBJ2-3	TGTGCCTGGACACTAGCGAGCGCGCTGGATACGCAGTATTTT	CAWTLASALDTQYF
TRBD2	NA	TRBV7-2	TRBJ2-1	TGTGCCAGCACCCCCGGCGGGGGTCCCTACAATGAGCAGTTCTTC	CASTPGGGPYNEQFF
NA	NA	TRBV4-2	TRBJ1-2	TGTGCCAGCAGCCAATTCGGGGGGGATGGCTACACCTTC	CASSQFGGDGYTF
TRBD2	NA	TRBV7-2	TRBJ2-1	TGTGCCAGCAGCTTAGGCGGGACTAGAGTTCGAAGGGAGCAGTTCTTC	CASSLGGTRVRREQFF
NA	once	TRBV7-2	TRBJ1-6	TGTGCCAGCACCACTACCTATAATTCACCCCTCCACTTT	CASTTTYNSPLHF
NA	NA	TRBV4-1	TRBJ1-4	TGCGCCAGCAGCCTTACTTCGACAGCAACTAATGAAAAACTGTTTTTT	CASSLTSTATNEKLFF
TRBD1	once	TRBV28	TRBJ1-6	TGTGCCAGCAGTGTCTCCGGGACAGGGAACTCACCCCTCCACTTT	CASSVSGTGNSPLHF
NA	once	TRBV5-5	TRBJ1-1	TGTGCCAGCAGCCCTAGACTGGGGGACAAGAACACTGAAGCTTTCTTT	CASSPRLGDKNTEAFF
NA	NA	TRBV7-2	TRBJ1-2	TGTGCCAGCAGCTCCAAATCCAGGGCTCCTAACTATGGCTACACCTTC	CASSSKSRAPNYGYTF
NA	NA	TRBV6-5	TRBJ1-2	TGTGCCAGCAGTTACTCGGGGCAGTACTATGGCTACACCTTC	CASSYSGQYYGYTF
NA	NA	TRBV9	TRBJ2-2	TGTGCCAGCAGCGTAGACGGCGGGTCCCAAATATTTGGGGAGCTGTTTTTT	CASSVDGGSQIFGELFF
NA	NA	TRBV6-2/TRBV6-3	TRBJ1-2	TGTGCCAGCAGTCCCGTCTTAGCCCGACTCCTCGAGTATGGCTACACCTTC	CASSPVLARLLEYGYTF
TRBD2	once	TRBV5-1	TRBJ2-1	TGCGCCAGCCGCCTCGAAAAGATGGCGGGAGCCTACAATGAGCAGTTCTTC	CASRLEKMAGAYNEQFF
NA	NA	TRBV18	TRBJ1-2	TGTGCCAGCTCACCAAGTCGGGGCTATGGCTACACCTTC	CASSPSRGYGYTF
NA	NA	TRBV29-1	TRBJ2-2	TGCAGCGTTGCGCTGGACAGATCGAACACCGGGGAGCTGTTTTTT	CSVALDRSNTGELFF
NA	NA	TRBV4-3	TRBJ1-5	TGCGCCAGCAGCCAAGAAGCAGGTCAGCCCCAGCATTTT	CASSQEAGQPQHF
TRBD1	once	TRBV7-2	TRBJ1-2	TGTGCCAGCAGCGGATCGACAGGGGATTATGGCTACACCTTC	CASSGSTGDYGYTF
TRBD2	NA	TRBV7-6	TRBJ2-1	TGTGCCAGCAGCTTAGGGGGTATACTAGCGGGAGTGTACAATGAGCAGTTCTTC	CASSLGGILAGVYNEQFF
NA	once	TRBV10-2	TRBJ2-1	TGCGCCAGCAGCGCCCTGGGAGGGGGACTTAACCCCTGGCAGTTCTTC	CASSALGGGLNPWQFF
NA	few	TRBV25-1	TRBJ1-1	TGTGCCAGCAATAGTGGTACTGAAGCTTTCTTT	CASNSGTEAFF
TRBD2	NA	TRBV5-1	TRBJ2-3	TGCGCCAGCAGCCGGGTCGGGGGGGCCGCAGATACGCAGTATTTT	CASSRVGGAADTQYF
TRBD2	many	TRBV6-2/TRBV6-3	TRBJ2-3	TGTGCCAGCAGTTATGGGACTAGCGGGACAGATACGCAGTATTTT	CASSYGTSGTDTQYF
NA	NA	TRBV9	TRBJ1-1	TGTGCCAGCATCCGGGTGTCGGGGACTGAAGCTTTCTTT	CASIRVSGTEAFF
TRBD2	NA	TRBV3-1/TRBV3-2	TRBJ2-5	TGTGCCAGCAGCCCCAGCGGGATTCTGGAGACCCAGTACTTC	CASSPSGILETQYF
NA	NA	TRBV29-1	TRBJ2-6	TGCAGCGTCGCGGGGACTGGGGCCAACGTCCTGACTTTC	CSVAGTGANVLTF
TRBD2	NA	TRBV6-5	TRBJ2-1	TGTGCCAGTAGAGCGGGGGGCTTATACAATGAGCAGTTCTTC	CASRAGGLYNEQFF
TRBD1	NA	TRBV30	TRBJ1-1	TGTGCCTGGAGAGACAGGGGGCGCGGGGTCCTGCCTGGAGCTTTCTTT	CAWRDRGRGVLPGAFF
NA	once	TRBV7-9	TRBJ1-2	TGTGCCAGCAGCTTAGCGAGGGGAGGCAGCCCTAACTATGGCTACACCTTC	CASSLARGGSPNYGYTF
TRBD2	NA	TRBV7-9	TRBJ2-1	TGTGCCAGCAGCTTAGTCCTAGCGGGGTTGGACAATGAGCAGTTCTTC	CASSLVLAGLDNEQFF
TRBD2	NA	TRBV13	TRBJ2-1	TGTGCCAGCAGCTCTAGCGGGAATTCCTACAATGAGCAGTTCTTC	CASSSSGNSYNEQFF
NA	NA	TRBV4-3	TRBJ1-1	TGCGCCAGCAGCCAAGGACACAGGATGAACACTGAAGCTTTCTTT	CASSQGHRMNTEAFF
NA	NA	TRBV5-1	TRBJ2-5	TGCGCCAGCACTTCCAGGAGCGGACAAGAGACCCAGTACTTC	CASTSRSGQETQYF
TRBD2	NA	TRBV5-1	TRBJ2-5	TGCGCCAGCAGCTTGGCCGGGAGGGTACCACAAGAGACCCAGTACTTC	CASSLAGRVPQETQYF
NA	NA	TRBV10-2	TRBJ1-1	TGCGCCAGCAGTGCTTTATACAGGGAAAACACTGAAGCTTTCTTT	CASSALYRENTEAFF
TRBD1	NA	TRBV5-1	TRBJ2-7	TGCGCCAGCAGCTTGGGACGGGACAGCCCCTACGAGCAGTACTTC	CASSLGRDSPYEQYF